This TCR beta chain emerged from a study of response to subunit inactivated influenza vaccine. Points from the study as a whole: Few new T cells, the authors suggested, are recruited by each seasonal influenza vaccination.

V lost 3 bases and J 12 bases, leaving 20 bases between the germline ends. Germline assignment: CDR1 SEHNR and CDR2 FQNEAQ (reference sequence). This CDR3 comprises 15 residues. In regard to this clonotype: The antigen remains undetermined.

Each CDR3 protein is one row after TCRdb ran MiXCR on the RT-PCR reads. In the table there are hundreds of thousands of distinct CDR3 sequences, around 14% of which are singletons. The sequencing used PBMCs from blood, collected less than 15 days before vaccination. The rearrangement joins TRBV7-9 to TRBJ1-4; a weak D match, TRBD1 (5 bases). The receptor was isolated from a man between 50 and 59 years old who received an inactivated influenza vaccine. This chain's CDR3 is CASSFFRAPQGELFF. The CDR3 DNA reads TGTGCCAGCAGCTTCTTCCGGGCCCCGCAAGGGGAACTGTTTTTT.